This TCR beta chain originates from a study of early stage breast cancer tumors. Profiled with immunoSEQ multiplex PCR; TCRdb holds only in-frame clones, not every one. The sample carries about 51,000 clones, around four fifths recorded once. Study conclusions and caveats: Blood repertoires resembled normal breast more than tumor.

Concerning this clone: The antigen remains unidentified.

The CDR3 is 13 residues long. V was cut by 6 bases and J by 8 bases, with 16 bases left in between. Germline assignment: CDR1 MNHEY and CDR2 SVGAGI. Sequencing was performed on blood. V usage is TRBV6-5 and J usage is TRBJ1-2; a weak D match, TRBD1 (5 bases). The TCR originated in a person between 35 and 49 years old with breast cancer. As DNA, the CDR3 is TGTGCCAGCAGCCCAGAGGGGAGAGGCGGCTACACCTTC. The encoded protein is CASSPEGRGGYTF.